This T cell receptor (beta chain) was profiled in a study of blood T cell repertoires in COVID-19. Assay: immunoSEQ multiplex PCR; the TCRdb copy retains only in-frame clones and omits some. The sample has under 100,000 clones; 87% are singletons. CDR1 is LNHDA, CDR2 SQIVND, per germline (reference sequence). Trimming cost V 5 bases and J 9 bases; bases outside gene matches: 18. CDR3 size: 17 residues. The receptor was derived from a human donor in a cohort sampled during active COVID-19. Sequenced material: peripheral blood. The V gene is TRBV19, the J gene TRBJ1-2, with TRBD1 matching over 10 bases. CDR3 amino acids: CASSFPGTGALVRSYTF. The DNA of the CDR3 is TGTGCCAGTAGTTTTCCAGGGACAGGGGCCTTGGTTCGTAGCTACACCTTC.